The entry below gives a single T cell receptor beta chain sequence along with its context. What it binds is not known. Deep sequencing aimed at 1 in 200,000 to 1 in 1 million T cells' resolution. TCRdb keeps only in-frame clones here, not all; method: immunoSEQ multiplex PCR. The table includes more than 200,000 clones, 70% detected once. The sample originates from a study of cytotoxic CD8 clonotypes in ibrutinib-treated CLL. Study-level results: Sustained-remission and progressing patients were not sampled at matched times. There were few public clonotypes, and on treatment they contracted or stayed stable.

The CDR3 covers 13 residues. CDR1 is SGHAT and CDR2 is FQNNGV in the germline V gene. The germline V and J ends were trimmed by 3 bases and 9 bases, with 15 bases remaining between them. This TCR derives from a human donor with chronic lymphocytic leukemia. Sequencing used PBMCs, obtained after 24 months of ibrutinib treatment. J is TRBJ2-7 and V is TRBV11-2; D gene ambiguous. The CDR3 protein is CASSFDTASGQYF. CDR3 sequence (DNA): TGTGCCAGCAGCTTTGATACGGCGTCGGGGCAGTACTTC.